This is a list of T cell receptor beta chains from one sample in a study of T cells after yellow fever vaccination. In TCRdb, the 5' RACE reads were re-called with MiXCR into one record per CDR3 protein. The sample holds roughly 50,000 distinct CDR3 sequences; around 7% are singletons and the top ten take 28%. This sample comprised CD8+ T cells sorted from PBMCs, obtained less than 18 days after the first yellow fever vaccination. The receptor source for this set is a man younger than 35 who received the YFV17D yellow fever vaccine. Each CDR3 is given with its conserved first and last residue. The D gene is left open where the match is weak. Some rows have no size entry. The others give once, few or many, or a class for an expanded clone.

>TRBJ2-5|many|-|TRBV18
CASSPPDTGGETQYF
TGTGCCAGCTCACCACCCGATACCGGTGGGGAGACCCAGTACTTC
>TRBJ2-2|many|TRBD2|TRBV7-2
CASRTSGEAGELFF
TGTGCCAGCAGGACTAGCGGGGAAGCCGGGGAGCTGTTTTTT
>TRBJ1-5|few|-|TRBV1
CTSSQRQGRSNQPQHF
TGCACCAGCAGCCAACGACAGGGTAGGAGCAATCAGCCCCAGCATTTT
>TRBJ1-1|many|-|TRBV9
CASGENTEAFF
TGTGCCAGCGGGGAGAACACTGAAGCTTTCTTT
>TRBJ2-2|many|-|TRBV6-5
CASSYSTVQAGELFF
TGTGCCAGCAGTTACTCGACAGTTCAAGCCGGGGAGCTGTTTTTT
>TRBJ2-1|-|-|TRBV6-1
CASSPTEIYNEQFF
TGTGCCAGCAGCCCGACCGAGATCTACAATGAGCAGTTCTTC
>TRBJ1-5|many|-|TRBV7-2
CASSLEELNSYQPQHF
TGTGCCAGCAGCTTAGAGGAACTTAATTCATATCAGCCCCAGCATTTT
>TRBJ2-3|many|TRBD2|TRBV4-1
CASSQGGLAVTDTQYF
TGCGCCAGCAGCCAAGGAGGACTAGCGGTCACAGATACGCAGTATTTT
>TRBJ2-7|many|-|TRBV29-1
CSVEDGRATYEQYF
TGCAGCGTTGAAGACGGCAGGGCTACCTACGAGCAGTACTTC
>TRBJ2-1|many|-|TRBV11-2
CASSSMNEQFF
TGTGCCAGCAGCTCCATGAATGAGCAGTTCTTC
>TRBJ1-1|many|-|TRBV6-2/TRBV6-3
CASSYGDTEAFF
TGTGCCAGCAGTTACGGGGACACTGAAGCTTTCTTT
>TRBJ2-1|many|TRBD2|TRBV27
CASSGTSGRNEQFF
TGTGCCAGCTCCGGGACTAGCGGAAGGAATGAGCAGTTCTTC
>TRBJ2-1|many|-|TRBV4-1
CASSPQRPDNEQFF
TGCGCCAGCAGTCCACAAAGGCCAGACAATGAGCAGTTCTTC
>TRBJ2-3|-|TRBD2|TRBV20-1
CSALPQVGLAGVASTDTQYF
TGCAGTGCCCTTCCCCAGGTCGGGCTAGCGGGGGTCGCGAGCACAGATACGCAGTATTTT
>TRBJ2-3|few|TRBD2|TRBV11-2
CASSLRAGGTDTQYF
TGTGCCAGCAGCTTACGAGCGGGGGGGACAGATACGCAGTATTTT
>TRBJ2-1|many|-|TRBV11-2
CASSPRGLAKQFF
TGTGCCAGCAGCCCGCGCGGTCTAGCAAAGCAGTTCTTC
>TRBJ2-1|many|-|TRBV4-1
CASSQELGSYNEQFF
TGCGCCAGCAGCCAAGAGCTTGGCAGCTACAATGAGCAGTTCTTC
>TRBJ2-1|many|-|TRBV12-3/TRBV12-4
CASSMRWLESEQFF
TGTGCCAGCAGTATGCGGTGGCTTGAGAGTGAGCAGTTCTTC
>TRBJ1-5|-|-|TRBV24-1
CATSDTEKSQPQHF
TGTGCCACCAGTGATACGGAGAAGTCCCAGCCCCAGCATTTT
>TRBJ1-5|many|TRBD1|TRBV12-3/TRBV12-4
CASSFSGGGQPQHF
TGTGCCAGCAGTTTCTCAGGGGGCGGTCAGCCCCAGCATTTT
>TRBJ2-1|many|TRBD2|TRBV6-1
CASSERGGGNEQFF
TGTGCCAGCAGTGAGCGGGGGGGCGGTAATGAGCAGTTCTTC
>TRBJ1-2|many|-|TRBV20-1
CSARGSGHEYDGYTF
TGCAGTGCTAGAGGGAGCGGGCACGAATATGATGGCTACACCTTC
>TRBJ2-1|few|-|TRBV27
CASSLAGLNNEQFF
TGTGCCAGCAGTTTAGCGGGGCTCAACAATGAGCAGTTCTTC
>TRBJ2-1|many|TRBD2|TRBV4-3
CASSQEAGDYEQFF
TGCGCCAGCAGCCAAGAAGCGGGAGACTATGAGCAGTTCTTC
>TRBJ2-7|many|-|TRBV7-9
CASSLSGDRYEQYF
TGTGCCAGCAGCTTATCAGGGGATCGGTACGAGCAGTACTTC
>TRBJ2-7|many|TRBD1|TRBV18
CASSPTGTGAYEQYF
TGTGCCAGCTCACCGACCGGGACAGGGGCCTACGAGCAGTACTTC
>TRBJ2-4|many|-|TRBV28
CASSQPDGGNIQYF
TGTGCCAGCAGCCAACCGGACGGAGGGAACATTCAGTACTTC
>TRBJ2-1|-|-|TRBV9
CASSVDDVSYNEQFF
TGTGCCAGCAGCGTAGACGACGTCTCCTACAATGAGCAGTTCTTC
>TRBJ1-2|many|-|TRBV6-5
CASSYLQGFGNYGYTF
TGTGCCAGCAGCTACCTGCAGGGGTTCGGGAACTATGGCTACACCTTC
>TRBJ1-2|many|-|TRBV14
CASSQDSTSYGYTF
TGTGCCAGCAGCCAAGATTCGACTAGCTATGGCTACACCTTC
>TRBJ2-1|many|-|TRBV4-3
CASSQDFPSSYNEQFF
TGCGCCAGCAGCCAAGATTTCCCTTCCTCCTACAATGAGCAGTTCTTC
>TRBJ1-1|many|-|TRBV7-9
CASSLPPAFF
TGTGCCAGCAGCTTACCGCCTGCTTTCTTT
>TRBJ1-1|many|-|TRBV7-3
CASSLTGWGNTEAFF
TGTGCCAGCAGCTTAACGGGCTGGGGAAATACTGAAGCTTTCTTT
>TRBJ1-3|many|-|TRBV7-9
CASRVTMGNTIYF
TGTGCCAGCAGGGTGACAATGGGAAACACCATATATTTT
>TRBJ2-5|-|-|TRBV24-1
CATSDTYWVQYF
TGTGCCACCAGTGATACCTACTGGGTACAGTACTTC
>TRBJ2-6|-|-|TRBV28
CASTVTGTGANVLTF
TGTGCCAGCACCGTAACCGGAACTGGGGCCAACGTCCTGACTTTC
>TRBJ2-5|many|-|TRBV7-9
CASSLPGPPAQYF
TGTGCCAGCAGCTTACCAGGGCCGCCCGCCCAGTACTTC
>TRBJ2-3|many|TRBD1|TRBV11-2
CASSFLPGTGTASTDTQYF
TGTGCCAGCAGCTTCTTACCGGGAACCGGGACAGCCTCCACAGATACGCAGTATTTT
>TRBJ2-1|many|TRBD2|TRBV29-1
CSVTRLAGGPASSYNEQFF
TGCAGCGTTACCCGACTAGCGGGGGGGCCCGCTAGCTCCTACAATGAGCAGTTCTTC
>TRBJ2-5|-|-|TRBV12-3/TRBV12-4
CANLPQALDGDQETQYF
TGTGCCAACCTCCCCCAGGCCCTCGACGGGGACCAAGAGACCCAGTACTTC
>TRBJ2-3|many|-|TRBV12-3/TRBV12-4
CAIRGALGDTQYF
TGTGCCATCCGAGGTGCCCTTGGAGATACGCAGTATTTT
>TRBJ2-1|many|-|TRBV7-2
CASAYLGTTNEQFF
TGTGCCAGCGCCTACCTCGGCACCACAAATGAGCAGTTCTTC
>TRBJ2-5|many|TRBD2|TRBV4-1
CASRRGSQETQYF
TGCGCCAGCAGACGCGGGAGCCAAGAGACCCAGTACTTC
>TRBJ2-5|-|TRBD1|TRBV12-3/TRBV12-4
CASSARTGGRETQYF
TGTGCCAGCAGTGCCCGGACAGGCGGGCGGGAGACCCAGTACTTC
>TRBJ2-3|many|-|TRBV25-1
CASSEEGPLSTDTQYF
TGTGCCAGCAGTGAAGAGGGGCCCCTTAGCACAGATACGCAGTATTTT
>TRBJ2-1|few|TRBD1|TRBV5-1
CASSLDRDRAGDEQFF
TGCGCCAGCAGCTTGGATAGGGACAGGGCGGGGGATGAGCAGTTCTTC
>TRBJ1-1|many|-|TRBV5-1
CASSLEENVNTEAFF
TGCGCCAGCAGCCTGGAGGAGAACGTGAACACTGAAGCTTTCTTT
>TRBJ2-3|many|-|TRBV7-2
CASSAAWSSDTQYF
TGTGCCAGCAGCGCCGCCTGGAGTTCAGATACGCAGTATTTT
>TRBJ1-1|many|-|TRBV9
CASSPTPGADTEAFF
TGTGCCAGCAGCCCCACGCCAGGGGCGGACACTGAAGCTTTCTTT
>TRBJ2-3|many|-|TRBV5-6
CASSWGSGIGTDTQYF
TGTGCCAGCAGCTGGGGGTCGGGCATCGGCACAGATACGCAGTATTTT
>TRBJ1-1|many|-|TRBV19
CASSQARWNTEAFF
TGTGCCAGTAGTCAGGCCAGGTGGAACACTGAAGCTTTCTTT
>TRBJ2-5|many|-|TRBV11-2
CASSLGGPGLIETQYF
TGTGCCAGCAGCTTAGGGGGGCCAGGGCTGATCGAGACCCAGTACTTC
>TRBJ2-1|many|-|TRBV15
CATSRGGAPYNEQFF
TGTGCCACCAGCAGAGGTGGGGCCCCCTACAATGAGCAGTTCTTC